One and the same sample provided the 10 T cell receptor beta chains below, sequenced in a study of blood T cell repertoires in COVID-19. Profiled with immunoSEQ multiplex PCR; TCRdb holds only in-frame clones, not every one. The sample lists roughly 300,000 clones, about nine tenths occurring once. The sample was PBMCs or T cells enriched from blood (not recorded which). The receptors originated from a man aged 25 to 45 who had recovered from COVID-19.

V usage is TRBV25-1 and J usage is TRBJ1-5, with TRBD1 matching over 9 bases. Germline V gene sequence: CDR1 MGHDK, CDR2 SYGVNS. The trim removed 3 bases at V and 1 base at J, leaving 7 bases unmatched. The CDR3 has 17 residues. The CDR3 region has the DNA TGTGCCAGCAGTGAGCCGGACAGGGGCACAAGCAATCAGCCCCAGCATTTT. It specifies CASSEPDRGTSNQPQHF.

This clone was detected a few times. The V and J genes are TRBV5-1 and TRBJ2-1, with TRBD2 identical over 11 bases. The germline CDR1 and CDR2 sequences are SGHRS and YFSETQ. CDR3 length equals 16 residues. Losses at the gene ends were 4 bases for V and 3 bases for J; bases not matched to a gene: 6. The CDR3 nucleotides read TGCGCCAGCAGCCTTTTAGCGGGGGGGAACTACAATGAGCAGTTCTTC. Translated, it gives CASSLLAGGNYNEQFF.

The J gene is TRBJ2-1, the V gene TRBV7-8, with 8 bases that match TRBD2. CDR3 length: 16 amino acids. Germline trimming cut 2 bases from V and 5 bases from J; bases unmatched to any gene: 8. The germline CDR1 and CDR2 sequences are SGHVS and FQNEAQ. In DNA form, the CDR3 reads TGTGCCAGCAGCTTACGGATTAGCGGGGCGCACAATGAGCAGTTCTTC. Translating it yields CASSLRISGAHNEQFF.

This clone was seen once. This sequence joins TRBV19 and TRBJ2-7, with no clear D. Germline CDR1 and CDR2: LNHDA and SQIVND (reference sequence). V dropped 5 bases and J dropped 6 bases, with 8 bases sitting between them. The CDR3 spans 11 residues. The CDR3: CASSAPGEQYF. The CDR3 region has the DNA TGTGCCAGTAGTGCCCCAGGCGAGCAGTACTTC.

The J gene is TRBJ1-1, the V gene TRBV10-3; 9 bases fit TRBD1. Trimming at V came to 6 bases and at J to 4 bases, leaving 3 bases not matched to a gene. The CDR3 is made up of 13 amino acids. Per the germline V gene, CDR1 is ENHRY and CDR2 is SYGVKD. The chain's CDR3 is CAIREDRGTEAFF. Here the CDR3 DNA reads TGTGCCATCAGGGAGGACAGGGGCACTGAAGCTTTCTTT.

This sequence joins TRBV29-1 and TRBJ1-5; unclear D gene. Germline V gene lookup returns CDR1 SQVTM and CDR2 ANQGSEA. The CDR3 covers 14 residues. The germline V and J ends were trimmed by 0 bases and 6 bases, with 12 bases remaining between them. The CDR3: CSVEEAGAGQPQHF. DNA of the CDR3: TGCAGCGTTGAAGAGGCGGGCGCCGGTCAGCCCCAGCATTTT.

This clone was recorded once. No conserved phenylalanine or tryptophan ends this CDR3, so it is likely a read error. No DNA is shown, since the ends of the CDR3 on it are uncertain; the CDR3 is the one TCRdb lists. V usage is TRBV19 and J usage is TRBJ2-3; no check of the table's D call, TRBD2, against the DNA was made. Germline values: CDR1 LNHDA, CDR2 SQIVND (reference sequence). The CDR3 extends over 14 residues, inclusive of both ends. The CDR3 sequence: CASSIVGSGGLPTY.

This clone was found once. The chain carries TRBV6-1 and TRBJ2-5; 11 bases are a match to TRBD1. The germline CDR1 and CDR2 sequences are MNHNS and SASEGT. Trimming cost V 3 bases and J 1 base; bases outside gene matches: 4. This CDR3 has 16 residues. The chain's CDR3 is CASSEGTGGGQETQYF. The DNA of the CDR3 is TGTGCCAGCAGTGAGGGGACAGGGGGAGGCCAAGAGACCCAGTACTTC.

The V and J genes are TRBV7-2 and TRBJ2-5; 8 nucleotides line up with TRBD2. Per germline, CDR1 SGHTA and CDR2 FQGNSA. The CDR3 is made up of 14 amino acids. J lost 1 base, V lost 5 bases, and 3 bases had no gene match. The CDR3 sequence is CASSAAGGQETQYF. CDR3 bases: TGTGCCAGCAGCGCGGCGGGGGGCCAAGAGACCCAGTACTTC.

This chain connects TRBV19 to TRBJ1-2; 8 positions match TRBD1. Unmatched junction bases numbered 8, after V lost 3 bases and J lost 2 bases. The germline CDR1 and CDR2 sequences are LNHDA and SQIVND (reference sequence). The CDR3 is made up of 16 amino acids. The CDR3 here is CASSIPPGQGNYGYTF. The CDR3 nucleotides are TGTGCCAGTAGTATCCCCCCCGGACAGGGAAACTATGGCTACACCTTC.